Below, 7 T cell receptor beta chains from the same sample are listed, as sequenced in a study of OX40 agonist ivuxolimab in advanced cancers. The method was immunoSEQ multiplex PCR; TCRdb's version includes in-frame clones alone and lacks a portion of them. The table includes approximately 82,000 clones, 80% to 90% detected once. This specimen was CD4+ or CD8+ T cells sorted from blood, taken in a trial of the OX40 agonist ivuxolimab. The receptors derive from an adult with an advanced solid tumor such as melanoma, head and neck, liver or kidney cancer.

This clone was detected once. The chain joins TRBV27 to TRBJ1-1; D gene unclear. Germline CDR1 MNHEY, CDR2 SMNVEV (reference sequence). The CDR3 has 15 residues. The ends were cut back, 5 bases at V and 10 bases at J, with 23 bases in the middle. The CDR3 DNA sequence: TGTGCCAGCAGTCGAACGTCGGGGAACAAAAATACAGCTTTCTTT. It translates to CASSRTSGNKNTAFF.

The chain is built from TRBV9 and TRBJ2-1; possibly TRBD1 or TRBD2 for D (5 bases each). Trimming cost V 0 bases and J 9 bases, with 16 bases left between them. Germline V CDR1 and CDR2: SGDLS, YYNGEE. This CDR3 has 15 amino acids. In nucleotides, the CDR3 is TGTGCCAGCAGCGTAGCTACGCTGGGGGTTGGTGAGCAGTTCTTC. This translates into CASSVATLGVGEQFF.

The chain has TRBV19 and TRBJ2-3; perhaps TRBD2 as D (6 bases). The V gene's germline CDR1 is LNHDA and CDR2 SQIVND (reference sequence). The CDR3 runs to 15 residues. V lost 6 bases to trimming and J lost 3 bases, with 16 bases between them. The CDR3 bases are TGTGCCAGTAGCCTCCGCCGGGAGCAAACAGATACGCAGTATTTT. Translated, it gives CASSLRREQTDTQYF. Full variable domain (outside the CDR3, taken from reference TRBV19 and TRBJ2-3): DGGITQSPKYLFRKEGQNVTLSCEQNLNHDAMYWYRQDPGQGLRLIYYSQIVNDFQKGDIAEGYSVSREKKESFPLTVTSAQKNPTAFYLCASSLRREQTDTQYFGPGTRLTVL.

CDR3 residues: CASSSAGLAISEQFF. The CDR3 DNA is TGTGCCAGCAGCTCCGCGGGGCTCGCAATCAGTGAGCAGTTCTTC. The chain has TRBV7-6 and TRBJ2-1; D might be TRBD2 (6 bases). V gave up 4 bases and J gave up 9 bases, with 19 bases separating them. The CDR3 extends over 15 amino acids. Germline CDR1 is SGHVS and CDR2 is FNYEAQ.

The CDR3 DNA reads TGTGCCAGCAGGGACAGGGGATACAGCCTAGCGGGAAGGGGCACAGATACGCAGTATTTT. Its protein is CASRDRGYSLAGRGTDTQYF. V gene TRBV27 combines with J gene TRBJ2-3, with D perhaps TRBD1 or TRBD2 (9 bases each). CDR3 size: 20 residues. Germline V gene lookup returns CDR1 MNHEY and CDR2 SMNVEV (reference sequence). V was clipped by 6 bases and J by 1 base, with 29 bases between them.

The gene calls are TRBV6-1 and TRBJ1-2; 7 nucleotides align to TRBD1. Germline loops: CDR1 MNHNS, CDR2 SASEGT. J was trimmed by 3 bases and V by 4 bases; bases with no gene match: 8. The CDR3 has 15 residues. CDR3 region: CASSARQGGDYGYTF. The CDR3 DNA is TGTGCCAGCAGTGCCCGACAGGGTGGGGACTATGGCTACACCTTC.

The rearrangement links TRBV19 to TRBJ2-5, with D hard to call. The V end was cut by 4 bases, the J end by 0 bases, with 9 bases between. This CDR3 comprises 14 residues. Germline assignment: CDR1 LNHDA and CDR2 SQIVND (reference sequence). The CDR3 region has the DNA TGTGCCAGTAGTAAAACTACTAACCAAGAGACCCAGTACTTC. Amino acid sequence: CASSKTTNQETQYF.